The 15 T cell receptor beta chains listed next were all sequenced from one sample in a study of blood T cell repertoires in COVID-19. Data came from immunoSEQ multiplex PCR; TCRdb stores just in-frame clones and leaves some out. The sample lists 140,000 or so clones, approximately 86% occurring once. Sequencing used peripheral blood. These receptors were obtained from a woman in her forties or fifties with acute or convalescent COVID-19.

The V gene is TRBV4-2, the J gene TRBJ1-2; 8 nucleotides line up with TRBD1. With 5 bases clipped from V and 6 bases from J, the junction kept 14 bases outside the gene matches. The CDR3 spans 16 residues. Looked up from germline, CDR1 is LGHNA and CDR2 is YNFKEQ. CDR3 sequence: CASSSEGAGGADGYTF. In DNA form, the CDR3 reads TGTGCCAGCAGCTCAGAGGGGGCAGGGGGCGCGGATGGCTACACCTTC.

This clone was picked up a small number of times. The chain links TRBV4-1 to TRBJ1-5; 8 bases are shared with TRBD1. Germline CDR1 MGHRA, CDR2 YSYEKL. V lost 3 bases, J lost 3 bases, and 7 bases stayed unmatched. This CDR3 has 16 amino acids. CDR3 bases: TGCGCCAGCAGCCAGACGGACAGGGTTAACAATCAGCCCCAGCATTTT. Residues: CASSQTDRVNNQPQHF.

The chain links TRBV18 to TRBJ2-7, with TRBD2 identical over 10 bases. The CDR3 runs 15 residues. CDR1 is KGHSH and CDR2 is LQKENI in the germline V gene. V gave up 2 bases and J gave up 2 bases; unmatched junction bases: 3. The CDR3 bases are TGTGCCAGCTCACCAAGGACTAGCGGAACCTACGAGCAGTACTTC. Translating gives CASSPRTSGTYEQYF.

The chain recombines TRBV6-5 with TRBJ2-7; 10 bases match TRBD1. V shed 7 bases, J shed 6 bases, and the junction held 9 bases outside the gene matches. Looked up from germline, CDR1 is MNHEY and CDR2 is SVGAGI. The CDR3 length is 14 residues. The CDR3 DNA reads TGTGCCAGCACCAACCGGGACAGGGGTAGCGAGCAGTACTTC. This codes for CASTNRDRGSEQYF.

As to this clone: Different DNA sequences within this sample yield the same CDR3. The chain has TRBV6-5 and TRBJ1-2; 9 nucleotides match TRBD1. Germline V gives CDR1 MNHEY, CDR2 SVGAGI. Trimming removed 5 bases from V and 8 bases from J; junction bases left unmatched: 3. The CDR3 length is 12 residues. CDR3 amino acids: CASSRTGDGYTF. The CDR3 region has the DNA TGTGCCAGCAGTCGGACAGGGGACGGCTACACCTTC.

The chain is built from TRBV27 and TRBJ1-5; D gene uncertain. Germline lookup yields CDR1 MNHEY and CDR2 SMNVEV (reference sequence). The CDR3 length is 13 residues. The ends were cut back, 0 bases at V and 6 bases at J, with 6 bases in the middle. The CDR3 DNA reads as TGTGCCAGCAGTTTATCCAGGATTCAGCCCCAGCATTTT. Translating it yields CASSLSRIQPQHF.

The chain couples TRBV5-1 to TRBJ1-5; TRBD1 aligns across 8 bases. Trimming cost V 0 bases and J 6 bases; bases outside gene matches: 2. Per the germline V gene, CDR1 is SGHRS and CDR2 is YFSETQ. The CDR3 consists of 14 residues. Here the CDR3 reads CASSLDRGGQPQHF. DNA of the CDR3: TGCGCCAGCAGCTTGGACAGGGGGGGTCAGCCCCAGCATTTT.

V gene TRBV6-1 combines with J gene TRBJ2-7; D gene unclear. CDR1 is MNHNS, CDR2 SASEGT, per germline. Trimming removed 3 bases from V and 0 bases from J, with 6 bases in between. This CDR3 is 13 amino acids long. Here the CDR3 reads CASSEAASYEQYF. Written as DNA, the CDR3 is TGTGCCAGCAGTGAGGCGGCCTCCTACGAGCAGTACTTC.

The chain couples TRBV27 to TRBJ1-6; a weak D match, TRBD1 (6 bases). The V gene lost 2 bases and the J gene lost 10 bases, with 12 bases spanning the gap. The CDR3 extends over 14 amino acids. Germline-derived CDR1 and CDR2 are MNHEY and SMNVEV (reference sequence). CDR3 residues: CASSLPGDGSPLHF. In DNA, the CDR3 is TGTGCCAGCAGTTTACCAGGGGACGGATCACCCCTCCACTTT.

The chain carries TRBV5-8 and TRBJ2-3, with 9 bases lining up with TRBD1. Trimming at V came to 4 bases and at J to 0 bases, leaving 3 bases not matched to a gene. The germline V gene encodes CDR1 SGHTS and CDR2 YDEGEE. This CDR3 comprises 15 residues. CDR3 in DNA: TGTGCCAGCAGCCCCGGGACAGGGAGCACAGATACGCAGTATTTT. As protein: CASSPGTGSTDTQYF.

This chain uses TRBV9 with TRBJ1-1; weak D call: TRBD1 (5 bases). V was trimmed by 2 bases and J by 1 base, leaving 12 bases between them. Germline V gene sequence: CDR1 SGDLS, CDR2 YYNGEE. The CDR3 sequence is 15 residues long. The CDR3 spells CASSVAARANTEAFF. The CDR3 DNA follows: TGTGCCAGCAGCGTTGCGGCCAGGGCGAACACTGAAGCTTTCTTT. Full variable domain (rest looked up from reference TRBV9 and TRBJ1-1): DSGVTQTPKHLITATGQRVTLRCSPRSGDLSVYWYQQSLDQGLQFLIQYYNGEERAKGNILERFSAQQFPDLHSELNLSSLELGDSALYFCASSVAARANTEAFFGQGTRLTVV.

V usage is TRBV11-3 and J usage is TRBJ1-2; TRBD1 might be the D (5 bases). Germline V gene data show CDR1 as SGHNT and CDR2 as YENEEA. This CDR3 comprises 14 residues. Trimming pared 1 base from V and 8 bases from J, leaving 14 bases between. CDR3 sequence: CASSLVEGREGYTF. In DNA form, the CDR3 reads TGTGCCAGCAGCTTAGTGGAGGGGCGGGAGGGCTACACCTTC.

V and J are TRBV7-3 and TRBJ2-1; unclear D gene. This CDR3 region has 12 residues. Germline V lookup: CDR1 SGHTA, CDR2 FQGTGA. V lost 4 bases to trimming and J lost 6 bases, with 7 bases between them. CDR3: CASSSRSNEQFF. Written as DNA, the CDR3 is TGTGCCAGCAGCTCGAGATCCAATGAGCAGTTCTTC. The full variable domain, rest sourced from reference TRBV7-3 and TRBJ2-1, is GAGVSQTPSNKVTEKGKYVELRCDPISGHTALYWYRQSLGQGPEFLIYFQGTGAADDSGLPNDRFFAVRPEGSVSTLKIQRTERGDSAVYLCASSSRSNEQFFGPGTRLTVL.

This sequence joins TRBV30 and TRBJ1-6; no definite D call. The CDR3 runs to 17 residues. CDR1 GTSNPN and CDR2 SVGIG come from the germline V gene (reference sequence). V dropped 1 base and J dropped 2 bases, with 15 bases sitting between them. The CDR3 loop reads CAWSAGIEAPYNSPLHF. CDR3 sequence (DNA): TGTGCCTGGAGTGCCGGGATTGAAGCCCCCTATAATTCACCCCTCCACTTT.

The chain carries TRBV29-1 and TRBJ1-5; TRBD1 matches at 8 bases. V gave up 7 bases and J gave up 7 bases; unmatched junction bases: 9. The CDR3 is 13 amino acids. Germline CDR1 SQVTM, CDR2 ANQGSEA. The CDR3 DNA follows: TGCAGCGGGACTACAGGGGGGGACCAGCCCCAGCATTTT. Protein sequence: CSGTTGGDQPQHF.